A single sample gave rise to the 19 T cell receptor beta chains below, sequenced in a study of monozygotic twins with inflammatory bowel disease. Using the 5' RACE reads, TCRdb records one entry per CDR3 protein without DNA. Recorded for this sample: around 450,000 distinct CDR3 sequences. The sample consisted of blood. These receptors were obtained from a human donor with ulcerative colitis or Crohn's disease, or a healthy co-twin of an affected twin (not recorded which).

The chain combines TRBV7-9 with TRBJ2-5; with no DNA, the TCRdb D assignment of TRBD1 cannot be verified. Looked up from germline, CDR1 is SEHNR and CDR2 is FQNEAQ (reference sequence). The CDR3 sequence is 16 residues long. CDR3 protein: CAALSGTGGPHGTQYF. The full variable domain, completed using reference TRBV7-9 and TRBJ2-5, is DTGVSQNPRHKITKRGQNVTFRCDPISEHNRLYWYRQTLGQGPEFLTYFQNEAQLEKSRLLSDRFSAERPKGSFSTLEIQRTEQGDSAMYLCAALSGTGGPHGTQYFGPGTRLLVL.

The CDR3 region is CASSFRVNTEAFF. The chain couples TRBV27 to TRBJ1-1; as DNA is missing, the TRBD1 call by TCRdb cannot be tested. The CDR3 length is 13 residues. The germline gives CDR1 MNHEY, CDR2 SMNVEV (reference sequence).

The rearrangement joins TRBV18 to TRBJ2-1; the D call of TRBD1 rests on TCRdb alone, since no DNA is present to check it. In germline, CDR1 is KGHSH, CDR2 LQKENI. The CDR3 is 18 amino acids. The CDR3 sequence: CASSFVLPGQGARDEQFF.

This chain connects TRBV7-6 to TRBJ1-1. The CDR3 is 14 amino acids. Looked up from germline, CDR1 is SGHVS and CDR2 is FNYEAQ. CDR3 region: CASSLGSRNTEAFF. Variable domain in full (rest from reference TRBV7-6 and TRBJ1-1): GAGVSQSPRYKVTKRGQDVALRCDPISGHVSLYWYRQALGQGPEFLTYFNYEAQQDKSGLPNDRFSAERPEGSISTLTIQRTEQRDSAMYRCASSLGSRNTEAFFGQGTRLTVV.

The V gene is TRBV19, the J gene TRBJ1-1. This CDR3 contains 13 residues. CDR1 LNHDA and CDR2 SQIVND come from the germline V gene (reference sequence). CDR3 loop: CASKGPGNTEAFF.

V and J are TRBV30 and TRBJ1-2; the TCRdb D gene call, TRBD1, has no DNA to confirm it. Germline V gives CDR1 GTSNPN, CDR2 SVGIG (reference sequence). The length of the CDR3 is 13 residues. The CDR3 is CAWIPAHGYGYTF.

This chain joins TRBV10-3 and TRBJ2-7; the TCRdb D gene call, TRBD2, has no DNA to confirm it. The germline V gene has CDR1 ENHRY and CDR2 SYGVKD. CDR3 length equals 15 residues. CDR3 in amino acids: CAISVFSGAKSEQYF.

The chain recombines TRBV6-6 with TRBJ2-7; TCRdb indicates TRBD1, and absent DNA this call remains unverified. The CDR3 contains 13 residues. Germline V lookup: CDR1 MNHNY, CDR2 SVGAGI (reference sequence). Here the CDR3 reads CASTGQGTSEQYF.

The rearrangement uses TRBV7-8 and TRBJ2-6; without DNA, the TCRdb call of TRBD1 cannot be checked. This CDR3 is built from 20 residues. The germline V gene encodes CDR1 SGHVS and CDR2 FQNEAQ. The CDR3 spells CASSLIYHQFPGAGANVLTF.

This chain's CDR3 is CASSLSGAVTYNEQFF. The chain has TRBV7-2 and TRBJ2-1; TCRdb picks TRBD2, but there is no DNA to check that call. The germline CDR1 and CDR2 sequences are SGHTA and FQGNSA. This CDR3 has 16 amino acids.

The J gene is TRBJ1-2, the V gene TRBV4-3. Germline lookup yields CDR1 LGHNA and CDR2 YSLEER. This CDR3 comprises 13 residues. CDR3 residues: CASSREAFYGYTF.

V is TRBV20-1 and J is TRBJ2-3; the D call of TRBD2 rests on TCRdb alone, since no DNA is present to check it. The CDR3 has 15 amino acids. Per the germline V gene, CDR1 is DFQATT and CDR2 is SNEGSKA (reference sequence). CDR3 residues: CSARPPLAGFDTQYF.

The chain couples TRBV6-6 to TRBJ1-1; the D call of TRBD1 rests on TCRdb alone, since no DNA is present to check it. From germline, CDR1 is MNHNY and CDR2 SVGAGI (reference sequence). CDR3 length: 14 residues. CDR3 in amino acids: CASSFLMGDTEAFF.

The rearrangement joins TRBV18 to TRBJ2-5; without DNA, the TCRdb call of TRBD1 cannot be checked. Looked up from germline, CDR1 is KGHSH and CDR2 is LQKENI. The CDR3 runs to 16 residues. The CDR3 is CASSPLGAEALVTQYF.

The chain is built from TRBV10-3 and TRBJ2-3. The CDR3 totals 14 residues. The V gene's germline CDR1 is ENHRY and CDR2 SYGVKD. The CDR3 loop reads CAISDLGSTDTQYF.

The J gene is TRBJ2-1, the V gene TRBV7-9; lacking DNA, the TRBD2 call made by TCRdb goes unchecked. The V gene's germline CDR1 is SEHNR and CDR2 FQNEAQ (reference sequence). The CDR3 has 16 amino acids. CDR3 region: CASSPPAGGEYNEQFF.

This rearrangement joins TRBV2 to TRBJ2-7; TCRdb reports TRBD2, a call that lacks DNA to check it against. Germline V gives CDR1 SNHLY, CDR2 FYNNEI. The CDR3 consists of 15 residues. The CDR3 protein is CASRSGTSGSYEQYF.

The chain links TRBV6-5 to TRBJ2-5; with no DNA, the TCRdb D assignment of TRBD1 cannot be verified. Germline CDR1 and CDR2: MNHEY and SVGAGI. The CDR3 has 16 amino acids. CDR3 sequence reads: CASSYSGQGMGETQYF.

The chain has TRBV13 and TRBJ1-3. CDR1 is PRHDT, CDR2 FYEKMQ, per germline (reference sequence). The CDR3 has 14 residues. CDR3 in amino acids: CASTRTGPGNTIYF.